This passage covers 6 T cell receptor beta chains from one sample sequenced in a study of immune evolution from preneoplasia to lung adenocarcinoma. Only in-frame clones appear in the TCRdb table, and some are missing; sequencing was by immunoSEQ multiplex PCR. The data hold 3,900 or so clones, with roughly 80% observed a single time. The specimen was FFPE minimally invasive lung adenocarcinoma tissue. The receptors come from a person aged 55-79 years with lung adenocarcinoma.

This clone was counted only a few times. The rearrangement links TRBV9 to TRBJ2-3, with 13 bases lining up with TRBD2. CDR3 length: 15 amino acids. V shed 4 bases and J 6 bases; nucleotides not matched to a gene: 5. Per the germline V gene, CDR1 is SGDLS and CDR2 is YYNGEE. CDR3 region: CASSIGTSGVDTQYF. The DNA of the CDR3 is TGTGCCAGCAGCATCGGGACTAGCGGGGTTGATACGCAGTATTTT.

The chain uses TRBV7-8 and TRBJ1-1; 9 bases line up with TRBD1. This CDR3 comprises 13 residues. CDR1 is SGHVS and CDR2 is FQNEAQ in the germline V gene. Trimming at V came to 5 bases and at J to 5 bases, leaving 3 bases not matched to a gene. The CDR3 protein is CASSRTGVTEAFF. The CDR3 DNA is TGTGCCAGCAGCCGGACAGGGGTGACTGAAGCTTTCTTT.

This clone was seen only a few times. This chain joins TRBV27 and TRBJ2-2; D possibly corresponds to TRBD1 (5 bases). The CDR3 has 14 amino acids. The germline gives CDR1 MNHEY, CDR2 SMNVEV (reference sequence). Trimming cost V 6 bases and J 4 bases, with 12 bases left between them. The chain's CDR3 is CASRSGFGTGELFF. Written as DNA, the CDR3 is TGTGCCAGCAGGTCAGGGTTCGGCACCGGGGAGCTGTTTTTT.

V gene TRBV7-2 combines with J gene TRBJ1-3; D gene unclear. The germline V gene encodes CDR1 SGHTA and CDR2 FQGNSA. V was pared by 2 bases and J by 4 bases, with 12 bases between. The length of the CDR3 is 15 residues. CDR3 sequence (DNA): TGTGCCAGCAGCTTATGGTTGGGTCAGGGAAACACCATATATTTT. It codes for CASSLWLGQGNTIYF.

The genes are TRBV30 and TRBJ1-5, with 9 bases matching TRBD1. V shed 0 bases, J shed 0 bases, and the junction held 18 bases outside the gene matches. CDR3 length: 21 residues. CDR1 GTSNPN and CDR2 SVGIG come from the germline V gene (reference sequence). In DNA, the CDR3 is TGTGCCTGGAGTGTAAAGGGCTGGTCCCGGGACAGGGTTGATAGCAATCAGCCCCAGCATTTT. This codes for CAWSVKGWSRDRVDSNQPQHF. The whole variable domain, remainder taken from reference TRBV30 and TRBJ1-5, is SQTIHQWPATLVQPVGSPLSLECTVEGTSNPNLYWYRQAAGRGLQLLFYSVGIGQISSEVPQNLSASRPQDRQFILSSKKLLLSDSGFYLCAWSVKGWSRDRVDSNQPQHFGDGTRLSIL.

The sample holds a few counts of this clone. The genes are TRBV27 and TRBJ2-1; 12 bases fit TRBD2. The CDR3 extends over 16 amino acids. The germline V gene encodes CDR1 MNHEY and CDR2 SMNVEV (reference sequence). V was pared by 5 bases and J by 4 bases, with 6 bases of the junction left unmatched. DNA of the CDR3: TGTGCCAGCAGTCCGAGACTAGCGGGGGTATACAATGAGCAGTTCTTC. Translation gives CASSPRLAGVYNEQFF.